This T cell receptor beta chain was documented in a study of T cell repertoires in aging, cancer and after chemotherapy. From germline, CDR1 is LGHNA and CDR2 YNFKEQ. With V trimmed by 0 bases and J by 8 bases, 12 bases remained unmatched. There are 17 residues in the CDR3. The study's findings and limits: Age-matched healthy donors had significantly more diverse, less clonal blood TCR repertoires than untreated cancer patients. In cancer patients, declining TCR diversity with age involved lost richness and lost evenness.

Peripheral blood genomic DNA, not sorted cells or RNA, was the template. Rearranged V-D-J TRB sequences were amplified with a mixed TRB-A/B primer pool. TCRdb reanalysed the multiplex PCR reads using MiXCR and keeps one entry per CDR3 protein. The sample lists roughly 6,400 distinct CDR3 sequences; 20% to 25% were seen once. This clonotype was observed a few times. Its antigen is as yet unknown. This receptor was taken from a human donor with a blood cancer. The sample comprised blood. The rearrangement links TRBV4-2 to TRBJ2-1; 8 positions match TRBD2. The chain's CDR3 is CASSQDFSAGVVYEQFF. The DNA for the CDR3 is TGTGCCAGCAGCCAAGACTTTTCAGCGGGAGTCGTCTATGAGCAGTTCTTC.